This T cell receptor (beta chain) was identified during a study of blood T cell repertoires in COVID-19. The table came from immunoSEQ multiplex PCR; TCRdb's copy has only in-frame clones and leaves some out. The sample shows some 54,000 clones, nearly 90% of them seen only once. This clone was seen only a few times. Sequencing was performed on peripheral blood. The receptor comes from a man older than 75 with active or convalescent COVID-19.

CDR3 protein: CASSLTKGTENEKLFF. The DNA for the CDR3 is TGTGCCAGCAGCTTAACCAAAGGGACAGAAAATGAAAAACTGTTTTTT. This rearrangement joins TRBV7-2 to TRBJ1-4; TRBD1 aligns across 7 bases. The length of the CDR3 is 16 residues. The trim removed 2 bases at V and 5 bases at J, leaving 8 bases unmatched. CDR1 and CDR2 (germline): SGHTA, FQGNSA.